The sequence of this T cell receptor beta chain was determined in a study of T cell changes during pregnancy in multiple sclerosis. Clones were sequenced by immunoSEQ multiplex PCR, and TCRdb holds only the in-frame ones, with some missing. The sample carries roughly 90,000 clones, roughly 91% recorded once. J lost 4 bases, V lost 2 bases, and 8 bases had no gene match. The CDR3 extends over 18 amino acids. Germline values: CDR1 SEHNR, CDR2 FQNEAQ (reference sequence). The chain couples TRBV7-9 to TRBJ2-3, with 14 bases matching TRBD2. This clonotype was sampled from a female donor with multiple sclerosis, enrolled in a pregnancy study. Material: peripheral blood, obtained in the first trimester of pregnancy. The CDR3 sequence is CASSLRLAGGRVPDTQYF. CDR3 nucleotide sequence: TGTGCCAGCAGCTTAAGACTAGCGGGGGGGCGAGTCCCAGATACGCAGTATTTT.